The clone carrying this T cell receptor (beta chain) was detected ten times or more. The antigen is not known. V lost 11 bases, J lost 4 bases, and 19 bases lay in between. CDR1 ENHRY and CDR2 SYGVKD come from the germline V gene. CDR3 length: 14 residues. This entry comes from a study of CD8+CD57+ T cells in acquired aplastic anemia. Study results and limitations: Patients shared 25 to 35 CD8+ CDR3 sequences with controls.

Investigators profiled TCR beta VDJ and CDR3 from genomic DNA template. TCRdb used MiXCR to reprocess the reads, holding one entry per CDR3 protein. The sample includes 150,000 to 200,000 distinct CDR3 sequences, roughly 45% of them seen just once. Patients sequenced had flow cytometry evidence of CD8+CD57+ cell expansion. All patients had severe acquired aplastic anemia. The J gene is TRBJ2-3, the V gene TRBV10-3; maybe TRBD2 (6 bases). The sequenced sample was sorted CD4+, CD8+, or CD8+CD57+ T cells (not recorded which) from PBMCs. The receptor's source is a human donor with aplastic anemia. This CDR3 reads CALSGTASPDTQYF. CDR3 sequence (DNA): TGTGCCCTATCCGGGACTGCGTCTCCAGATACGCAGTATTTT.